The present TCR beta chain was sequenced within a study of T cell clones after liver transplantation. In the study overall: HCV positivity affected three of eight recipients; the rest lacked autoimmune or viral indications. Draws occurred before transplant, before withdrawal, and after complete or failed withdrawal.

Assay: immunoSEQ multiplex PCR; the TCRdb copy retains only in-frame clones and omits some. The repertoire holds approximately 22,000 clones, with 93% as singletons. This TCR came from a human patient who received a liver transplant. Part of the T cell pool may stem from the graft donor. The sample was CD8+ T cells from blood, taken about 25 months after liver transplant.

CDR3 protein: CASSLQGTGGYTF. The DNA of the CDR3 is TGTGCCAGCAGTTTACAGGGAACAGGTGGCTACACCTTC. The V and J genes are TRBV2 and TRBJ1-2, with D possibly being TRBD1 (6 bases). V shed 5 bases and J shed 7 bases, with 14 bases lying between them. The CDR3 covers 13 residues. Germline V gives CDR1 SNHLY, CDR2 FYNNEI.